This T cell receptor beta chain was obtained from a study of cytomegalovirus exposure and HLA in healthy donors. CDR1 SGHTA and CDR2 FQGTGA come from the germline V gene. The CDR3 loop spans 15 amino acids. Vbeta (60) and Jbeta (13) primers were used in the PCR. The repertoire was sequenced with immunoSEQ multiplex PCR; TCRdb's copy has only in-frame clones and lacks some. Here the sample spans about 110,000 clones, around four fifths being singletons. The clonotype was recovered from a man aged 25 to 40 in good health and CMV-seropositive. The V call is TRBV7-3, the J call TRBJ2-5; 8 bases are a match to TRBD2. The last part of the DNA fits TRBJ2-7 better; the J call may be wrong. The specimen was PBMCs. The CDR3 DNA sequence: TGTGCCAGCAGCTTAACCGGGGGGGACCCCTACGAGCAGTACTTC. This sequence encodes CASSLTGGDPYEQYF.